The source of this T cell receptor beta chain is a study of identifying expanded T cells in peripheral blood. Germline lookup yields CDR1 SGHRS and CDR2 YFSETQ. Unmatched junction bases numbered 4, after V lost 0 bases and J lost 4 bases. The CDR3 contains 15 residues. No infections or other immune events were documented during collection. Produced via immunoSEQ multiplex PCR; TCRdb's table is partial and in-frame only. The sample records about 90,000 clones, approximately 85% being singletons. Whole-study findings and limits: Over about two and four weeks, about 17 and 20 clones changed, versus more than 1 between replicates. Across healthy donors, higher total template counts meant significantly greater roughly 2-week count variance.

Comments on this clone: What it recognizes is unknown.

This chain links TRBV5-1 with TRBJ1-1, with 9 bases matching TRBD1. The sample comprised blood. The clonotype comes from a person between 18 and 70 years old in good health. The CDR3 region is CASSLGRQGGTEAFF. CDR3 nucleotides: TGCGCCAGCAGCTTGGGAAGACAGGGGGGCACTGAAGCTTTCTTT.